Below are 3 T cell receptor beta chains sequenced from a single sample in a study of T cell clonality in common variable immunodeficiency. The protocol was immunoSEQ multiplex PCR, while the TCRdb copy is restricted to in-frame clones and leaves out a portion. The sample gives around 50,000 clones, none seen only once, and the top ten clones hold 5.4%. Material for sequencing was peripheral blood mononuclear cells. These receptors came from a person aged 18 to 70 in good health.

This clone was detected many times. The read ends 3 residues before the CDR3 terminus; that terminus is restored from the germline J gene. The V gene is TRBV15, the J gene TRBJ1-4; maybe TRBD1 (5 bases). The V gene lost 0 bases and the J gene lost 6 bases, with 8 bases spanning the gap. Germline lookup yields CDR1 LNHNV and CDR2 YYDKDF (reference sequence). This CDR3 region has 14 residues. The CDR3: CATSRDRADEKLFF. The CDR3 bases that were read are TGTGCCACCAGCAGAGACAGGGCTGATGAAAAA. Filled out from reference TRBV15 and TRBJ1-4, the complete variable domain reads DAMVIQNPRYQVTQFGKPVTLSCSQTLNHNVMYWYQQKSSQAPKLLFHYYDKDFNNEADTPDNFQSRRPNTSFCFLDIRSPGLGDTAMYLCATSRDRADEKLFFGSGTQLSVL.

This clone appeared many times. The sequenced fragment ends 3 residues before the CDR3 boundary, so the rest is inferred from the germline J gene. V and J are TRBV5-1 and TRBJ1-1; maybe TRBD1 (5 bases). Germline V lookup: CDR1 SGHRS, CDR2 YFSETQ. The V end was cut by 0 bases, the J end by 3 bases, with 9 bases between. The CDR3 runs 14 residues. The DNA read from the CDR3 is TGCGCCAGCAGCTTGGACACGACAGACACTGAA. As protein: CASSLDTTDTE. Given in full, the CDR3 is CASSLDTTDTEAFF.

This clone occurred many times. The read gets to within 3 residues of the CDR3 end, and the germline J gene fills in the rest. The chain carries TRBV5-1 and TRBJ2-5, with a weak D call TRBD1 (5 bases). Looked up from germline, CDR1 is SGHRS and CDR2 is YFSETQ. The CDR3 contains 14 residues. Trimming removed 1 base at V and 5 bases at J, with 12 bases between. The CDR3 bases that were read are TGCGCCAGCAGCTTGACAGGAAACGAGGAGACC. Translated, it gives CASSLTGNEET. The entire CDR3 reads CASSLTGNEETQYF.